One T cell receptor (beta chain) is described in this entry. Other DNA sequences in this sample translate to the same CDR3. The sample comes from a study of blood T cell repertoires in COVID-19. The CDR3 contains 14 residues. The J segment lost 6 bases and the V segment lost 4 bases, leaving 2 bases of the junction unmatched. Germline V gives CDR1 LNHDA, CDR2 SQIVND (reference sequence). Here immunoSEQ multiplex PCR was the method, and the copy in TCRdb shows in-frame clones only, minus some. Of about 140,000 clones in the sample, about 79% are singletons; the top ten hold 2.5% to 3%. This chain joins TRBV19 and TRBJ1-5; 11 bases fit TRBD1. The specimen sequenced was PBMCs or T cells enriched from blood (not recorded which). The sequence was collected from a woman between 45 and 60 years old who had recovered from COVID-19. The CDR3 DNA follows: TGTGCCAGTAGTACCGGGACAGGGGGTCAGCCCCAGCATTTT. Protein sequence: CASSTGTGGQPQHF.